Following are 20 T cell receptor beta chains from one sample sequenced in a study of T cell repertoires in cytomegalovirus infection. The antigens for these receptors are not known. TCRdb re-analysed the reads in MiXCR, keeping a single row per CDR3 protein. There are tens of thousands of distinct CDR3 sequences in the sample; 45% to 50% occur only once, and 80% to 95% lies in the top ten. The specimen was CD8+ T cells from cultured PBMCs, collected from culture after CMV antigen stimulation. These receptors were obtained from a human donor in good health (CMV status not recorded). Some clones in this sample may be carry-over from other donors' samples.

The chain has TRBV7-9 and TRBJ1-4, with a possible D match to TRBD1 (6 bases). Germline CDR1 is SEHNR and CDR2 is FQNEAQ (reference sequence). V shed 5 bases and J shed 3 bases, with 16 bases lying between them. This CDR3 has 16 amino acids. CDR3 loop: CASSPGRTAPNEKLFF. For the CDR3, the DNA is TGTGCCAGCAGCCCTGGGCGGACAGCGCCTAATGAAAAACTGTTTTTT.

This rearrangement joins TRBV7-2 to TRBJ2-7, with D possibly being TRBD2 (6 bases). There are 15 residues in the CDR3. V was cut by 5 bases and J by 2 bases, with 16 bases left in between. The germline V gene has CDR1 SGHTA and CDR2 FQGNSA. The CDR3 here is CASSASRGEAYEQYF. The CDR3 bases are TGTGCCAGCAGCGCGTCGCGCGGGGAGGCCTACGAGCAGTACTTC.

The rearrangement joins TRBV12-3 or TRBV12-4 to TRBJ1-3, with unresolved D. The CDR3 covers 15 residues. The CDR3 region is CAGRTENSSGNTIYF. The CDR3 DNA reads as TGTGCGGGGAGGACGGAGAATAGCTCTGGAAACACCATATATTTT.

The rearrangement joins TRBV7-9 to TRBJ1-4; D may be TRBD1 (5 bases). Germline CDR1 SEHNR, CDR2 FQNEAQ (reference sequence). This CDR3 has 13 residues. The V gene lost 1 base and the J gene lost 6 bases, with 6 bases spanning the gap. CDR3 in DNA: TGTGCCAGCAGCTTAGAAGGGGATGAAAAACTGTTTTTT. As protein: CASSLEGDEKLFF.

The chain carries TRBV7-6 and TRBJ2-1, with D uncertain. Germline V gives CDR1 SGHVS, CDR2 FNYEAQ. V shed 2 bases and J shed 7 bases, with 12 bases lying between them. This CDR3 is built from 14 residues. The CDR3 protein is CASSLNVGLNEQFF. In DNA form, the CDR3 reads TGTGCCAGCAGCTTAAATGTAGGGTTAAATGAGCAGTTCTTC.

V gene TRBV6-6 combines with J gene TRBJ2-1; TRBD2 might be the D (5 bases). V lost 0 bases and J 4 bases, leaving 7 bases between the germline ends. The CDR3 contains 14 residues. CDR1 is MNHNY and CDR2 is SVGAGI in the germline V gene (reference sequence). The CDR3 sequence: CASSYSTSYNEQFF. The CDR3 coding sequence is TGTGCCAGCAGTTACTCAACTAGTTACAATGAGCAGTTCTTC.

The genes are TRBV6-1 and TRBJ1-1; D is ambiguous. This CDR3 contains 12 residues. Germline V gene sequence: CDR1 MNHNS, CDR2 SASEGT. V was pared by 10 bases and J by 3 bases, with 12 bases between. The chain's CDR3 is CAIFDGYTEAFF. CDR3 coding DNA: TGTGCCATCTTTGACGGATACACTGAAGCTTTCTTT.

V gene TRBV2 combines with J gene TRBJ1-1, with D tentatively TRBD1 (6 bases). The germline V gene encodes CDR1 SNHLY and CDR2 FYNNEI. V was pared by 7 bases and J by 0 bases, with 15 bases between. This CDR3 spans 15 amino acids. The chain's CDR3 is CASTSKDSLNTEAFF. CDR3 coding DNA: TGTGCCAGCACCTCCAAGGACAGTCTGAACACTGAAGCTTTCTTT.

The chain links TRBV5-4 to TRBJ2-3; 9 bases fit TRBD1. CDR3 length equals 15 residues. Germline values: CDR1 SGHNT, CDR2 YYREEE (reference sequence). Trimming cost V 6 bases and J 0 bases; bases outside gene matches: 5. CDR3 protein: CASKTGTGSTDTQYF. The CDR3, as DNA: TGTGCCAGCAAAACCGGGACAGGGAGCACAGATACGCAGTATTTT. The entire variable domain, with the rest obtained from reference TRBV5-4 and TRBJ2-3, is as follows: ETGVTQSPTHLIKTRGQQVTLRCSSQSGHNTVSWYQQALGQGPQFIFQYYREEENGRGNFPPRFSGLQFPNYSSELNVNALELDDSALYLCASKTGTGSTDTQYFGPGTRLTVL.

In its sample, this clonotype was seen a few times. The V call is TRBV7-9, the J call TRBJ1-5; D might be TRBD1 (5 bases). The ends were cut back, 5 bases at V and 4 bases at J, with 18 bases in the middle. This CDR3 is built from 16 residues. From germline, CDR1 is SEHNR and CDR2 FQNEAQ (reference sequence). CDR3 protein: CASSPTGTVLNQPQHF. CDR3 DNA: TGTGCCAGCAGCCCTACCGGGACGGTGTTGAATCAGCCCCAGCATTTT.

This chain uses TRBV20-1 with TRBJ1-1, with a weak D call TRBD1 (5 bases). The V gene lost 2 bases and the J gene lost 1 base, with 11 bases spanning the gap. Germline V gene sequence: CDR1 DFQATT, CDR2 SNEGSKA (reference sequence). This CDR3 spans 14 amino acids. CDR3 amino acids: CSARIGGGNTEAFF. In DNA form, the CDR3 reads TGCAGTGCTAGAATAGGCGGGGGGAACACTGAAGCTTTCTTT.

This clonotype was found a few times. The CDR3 DNA follows: TGTGCCACCAGTGACCTTCGTCAGGACACCGGGGAGCTGTTTTTT. It codes for CATSDLRQDTGELFF. The chain carries TRBV24-1 and TRBJ2-2, with D hard to call. V lost 4 bases and J 3 bases, leaving 11 bases between the germline ends. The germline V gene has CDR1 KGHDR and CDR2 SFDVKD. This CDR3 contains 15 residues.

J is TRBJ1-5 and V is TRBV19; D not resolved. Trimming pared 3 bases from V and 4 bases from J, leaving 10 bases between. CDR1 and CDR2 from the germline V gene are LNHDA and SQIVND (reference sequence). The CDR3 is 14 amino acids. CDR3 protein: CASSIYPRNQPQHF. The CDR3 DNA reads as TGTGCCAGTAGTATCTACCCCCGAAATCAGCCCCAGCATTTT. The full variable domain, rest sourced from reference TRBV19 and TRBJ1-5, is DGGITQSPKYLFRKEGQNVTLSCEQNLNHDAMYWYRQDPGQGLRLIYYSQIVNDFQKGDIAEGYSVSREKKESFPLTVTSAQKNPTAFYLCASSIYPRNQPQHFGDGTRLSIL.

The chain uses TRBV19 and TRBJ1-1; TRBD1 might be the D (6 bases). Germline assignment: CDR1 LNHDA and CDR2 SQIVND (reference sequence). The CDR3 sequence is 16 residues long. Trimming left V 6 bases short and J 2 bases short, with 19 bases between. CDR3 amino acids: CASRRAGVGENTEAFF. CDR3 nucleotides: TGTGCCAGTAGGAGAGCAGGGGTAGGGGAAAACACTGAAGCTTTCTTT.

This clonotype was recorded once. V is TRBV6-5 and J is TRBJ2-7; the D is unclear. The length of the CDR3 is 14 residues. In germline, CDR1 is MNHEY, CDR2 SVGAGI. V was pared by 0 bases and J by 0 bases, with 6 bases between. The CDR3 reads CASSYSDGSYEQYF. DNA of the CDR3: TGTGCCAGCAGTTACTCGGACGGCTCCTACGAGCAGTACTTC.

The chain combines TRBV6-6 with TRBJ1-1, with D tentatively TRBD1 (6 bases). Germline CDR1 is MNHNY and CDR2 is SVGAGI (reference sequence). The V and J ends lost 2 bases and 7 bases respectively, with 11 bases between them. The CDR3 consists of 13 residues. The CDR3 sequence is CASSYGLDSEAFF. In DNA form, the CDR3 reads TGTGCCAGCAGTTACGGTTTGGACAGTGAAGCTTTCTTT.

The V call is TRBV28, the J call TRBJ2-7, with 7 positions matching TRBD2. CDR1 and CDR2 (germline): MDHEN, SYDVKM. V lost 5 bases and J lost 5; bases outside the gene matches: 15. CDR3 size: 16 residues. CDR3 amino acids: CASSPIGTTGWDEQYF. CDR3 nucleotides: TGTGCCAGCAGTCCCATTGGGACTACGGGGTGGGACGAGCAGTACTTC.

This clonotype was picked up a small number of times. CDR3 nucleotides: TGTGCCAGCAGCTTACAACGGACAGGGGTTCAGCCCCAGCATTTT. Its protein is CASSLQRTGVQPQHF. The genes are TRBV7-8 and TRBJ1-5; 9 bases map to TRBD1. The CDR3 is 15 residues long. Per germline, CDR1 SGHVS and CDR2 FQNEAQ. With 2 bases clipped from V and 6 bases from J, the junction kept 5 bases outside the gene matches.

Worth noting for this clonotype: This clone may be a read error of a much larger clone one base away. This chain uses TRBV7-6 with TRBJ1-1; D might be TRBD1 (5 bases). This CDR3 has 14 amino acids. V was pared by 3 bases and J by 4 bases, with 12 bases between. Germline loops: CDR1 SGHVS, CDR2 FNYEAQ. Here the CDR3 reads CASSLRRGFTEAFF. CDR3 DNA: TGTGCCAGCAGCTTGAGGCGGGGGTTCACTGAAGCTTTCTTT.

This clonotype was recorded many times. V usage is TRBV7-2 and J usage is TRBJ2-2; 9 bases align to TRBD2. The CDR3 spans 18 residues. CDR1 SGHTA and CDR2 FQGNSA come from the germline V gene. With 7 bases clipped from V and 7 bases from J, the junction kept 19 bases outside the gene matches. CDR3 sequence (DNA): TGTGCCAGCACCCTCCTCTTTAGCGGGAGTAGTCTCGGCGGGGAGCTGTTTTTT. Its protein product is CASTLLFSGSSLGGELFF.